One sample yielded the 16 T cell receptor beta chains listed below, sequenced in a study of shared T cell receptors in the human thymus. Profiled with immunoSEQ multiplex PCR; TCRdb holds only in-frame clones, not every one. The profile covers almost 550,000 clones, with around 82% appearing a single time and more than 0.01% taken by the ten largest. A further study also used this sample, focusing on human thymus T cells.

Sequenced input: thymocytes. The source of these receptors is a boy less than two years old with a congenital heart defect.

Turning to this clone: One end of the junction fails to match germline, which may point to a read error. The V and J genes are TRBV7-7 and TRBJ2-1; TRBD2 aligns across 10 bases. The germline V gene encodes CDR1 SSHAT and CDR2 FNYEAQ (reference sequence). The CDR3 covers 15 residues. CDR3 residues: CASSPREREGNEQFF. The CDR3 nucleotides are TGTGCTAGCAGCCCCCGGGAGCGGGAGGGGAATGAGCAGTTCTTC. Combining the CDR3 with reference TRBV7-7 and TRBJ2-1 gives the whole variable domain GAGVSQSPRYKVTKRGQDVTLRCDPISSHATLYWYQQALGQGPEFLTYFNYEAQPDKSGLPSDRFSAERPEGSISTLTIQRTEQRDSAMYRCASSPREREGNEQFFGPGTRLTVL.

CDR3: CASSLETSSYNEQFF. The DNA for the CDR3 is TGTGCCAGCAGCTTAGAAACTAGCAGCTACAATGAGCAGTTCTTC. This rearrangement joins TRBV11-3 to TRBJ2-1; D is perhaps TRBD2 (6 bases). This CDR3 comprises 15 residues. The V and J ends lost 0 bases and 3 bases respectively, with 9 bases between them. CDR1 is SGHNT and CDR2 is YENEEA in the germline V gene.

In this sample, this clone turned up once. V and J are TRBV7-2 and TRBJ2-7, with D possibly being TRBD2 (6 bases). CDR3 size: 18 residues. Germline V lookup: CDR1 SGHTA, CDR2 FQGNSA. Trimming shortened V by 5 bases and J by 7 bases, and 30 bases separated the two germline ends. The CDR3 nucleotides read TGTGCCAGCAGCCTCCGGTCTGGGGCTAGCGCTCCTGTATTAGAGCAGTACTTC. It encodes CASSLRSGASAPVLEQYF.

This clone has just a few counts. This chain joins TRBV30 and TRBJ1-1; TRBD1 matches 10 bases. V shed 2 bases and J 2 bases; nucleotides not matched to a gene: 8. The CDR3 totals 16 residues. CDR1 is GTSNPN and CDR2 is SVGIG in the germline V gene (reference sequence). The DNA of the CDR3 is TGTGCCTGGAGTCAGGACAGGGGGGAAAGTAACACTGAAGCTTTCTTT. This codes for CAWSQDRGESNTEAFF.

This clone appeared a single time. The chain joins TRBV28 to TRBJ2-1; D remains unclear. CDR3 length: 18 amino acids. Germline CDR1 reads MDHEN; CDR2 reads SYDVKM. V shed 6 bases and J shed 0 bases, with 21 bases lying between them. The CDR3 DNA sequence: TGTGCCAGCAGCTTTAACCGAACCCAGGTATTCTCCTACAATGAGCAGTTCTTC. As protein: CASSFNRTQVFSYNEQFF. The full variable domain, with the rest looked up from reference TRBV28 and TRBJ2-1, is DVKVTQSSRYLVKRTGEKVFLECVQDMDHENMFWYRQDPGLGLRLIYFSYDVKMKEKGDIPEGYSVSREKKERFSLILESASTNQTSMYLCASSFNRTQVFSYNEQFFGPGTRLTVL.

This chain links TRBV5-1 with TRBJ2-1; 12 positions agree with TRBD2. The CDR3 is 18 amino acids. Germline V CDR1 and CDR2: SGHRS, YFSETQ. V was clipped by 0 bases and J by 5 bases; unmatched bases: 9. The CDR3 sequence is CASSLGGPTSGRNNEQFF. The DNA for the CDR3 is TGCGCCAGCAGCTTGGGAGGGCCCACTAGCGGGAGGAACAATGAGCAGTTCTTC.

As DNA, the CDR3 is TGCGCCAGCAGCCAAGATCAGTTGTCGGGGAATAGCAATCAGCCCCAGCATTTT. Translating it yields CASSQDQLSGNSNQPQHF. The rearrangement links TRBV4-1 to TRBJ1-5; D gene unclear. This CDR3 has 18 amino acids. CDR1 is MGHRA, CDR2 YSYEKL, per germline. V was cut by 0 bases and J by 0 bases, with 15 bases left in between.

The DNA of the CDR3 is TGCGCCAGCAGCCAAACCGGGACAGCCGGTGGGGCTGAAGCTTTCTTT. The encoded protein is CASSQTGTAGGAEAFF. J is TRBJ1-1 and V is TRBV4-1, with 7 bases fitting TRBD1. The germline CDR1 and CDR2 sequences are MGHRA and YSYEKL. The trim removed 2 bases at V and 6 bases at J, leaving 12 bases unmatched. This CDR3 has 16 amino acids.

The genes are TRBV9 and TRBJ1-2; 7 bases align to TRBD1. J lost 0 bases, V lost 3 bases, and 8 bases had no gene match. Per germline, CDR1 SGDLS and CDR2 YYNGEE. This CDR3 contains 16 residues. The CDR3 sequence is CASSAQGVEPNYGYTF. In DNA form, the CDR3 reads TGTGCCAGCAGCGCCCAGGGGGTCGAGCCTAACTATGGCTACACCTTC. Looking up the rest from reference TRBV9 and TRBJ1-2 gives the full variable domain: DSGVTQTPKHLITATGQRVTLRCSPRSGDLSVYWYQQSLDQGLQFLIQYYNGEERAKGNILERFSAQQFPDLHSELNLSSLELGDSALYFCASSAQGVEPNYGYTFGSGTRLTVV.

The gene calls are TRBV4-1 and TRBJ2-1; D gene uncertain. CDR3 length: 15 residues. V lost 3 bases and J 4 bases, leaving 13 bases between the germline ends. Germline V gives CDR1 MGHRA, CDR2 YSYEKL. The DNA of the CDR3 is TGCGCCAGCAGCCACCGGGTAGGCCCTTACAATGAGCAGTTCTTC. Translating it yields CASSHRVGPYNEQFF.

This sequence joins TRBV27 and TRBJ2-4; D is possibly TRBD2 (6 bases). Germline lookup yields CDR1 MNHEY and CDR2 SMNVEV (reference sequence). The CDR3 totals 13 residues. Trimming shortened V by 3 bases and J by 5 bases, and 8 bases separated the two germline ends. The CDR3 is CASSLGGENIQYF. DNA for the CDR3: TGTGCCAGCAGTTTGGGCGGGGAAAACATTCAGTACTTC.

This chain connects TRBV7-9 to TRBJ2-2; 7 positions match TRBD2. CDR3 length: 15 amino acids. J gave up 0 bases and V 5 bases, and 3 bases lay outside the gene matches. Germline V lookup: CDR1 SEHNR, CDR2 FQNEAQ (reference sequence). The CDR3 reads CASSLSGSNTGELFF. CDR3 DNA: TGTGCCAGCAGCCTTAGCGGGTCGAACACCGGGGAGCTGTTTTTT.

The chain carries TRBV15 and TRBJ2-3; TRBD2 aligns across 15 bases. In germline, CDR1 is LNHNV, CDR2 YYDKDF (reference sequence). The CDR3 length is 15 residues. The V segment lost 8 bases and the J segment 3 bases; nucleotides outside the gene matches: 3. This CDR3 reads CATLGLAGGTDTQYF. Here the CDR3 DNA reads TGTGCCACCTTGGGACTAGCGGGAGGTACAGATACGCAGTATTTT. Together with reference TRBV15 and TRBJ2-3, the CDR3 gives the full variable domain: DAMVIQNPRYQVTQFGKPVTLSCSQTLNHNVMYWYQQKSSQAPKLLFHYYDKDFNNEADTPDNFQSRRPNTSFCFLDIRSPGLGDTAMYLCATLGLAGGTDTQYFGPGTRLTVL.

The chain is built from TRBV7-3 and TRBJ2-1; TRBD2 aligns across 11 bases. V shed 5 bases, J shed 7 bases, and the junction held 7 bases outside the gene matches. Germline lookup yields CDR1 SGHTA and CDR2 FQGTGA. The CDR3 totals 15 residues. The CDR3 spells CASSPLVAGGNEQFF. The CDR3 bases are TGTGCCAGCAGCCCCCTGGTAGCGGGGGGGAATGAGCAGTTCTTC.

V is TRBV29-1 and J is TRBJ2-3; D is possibly TRBD2 (5 bases). V lost 4 bases, J lost 4 bases, and 9 bases lay in between. Per germline, CDR1 SQVTM and CDR2 ANQGSEA. The CDR3 is made up of 12 amino acids. The CDR3 DNA sequence: TGCAGCGTTGTACCTAGCCCAGATACGCAGTATTTT. Encoded protein: CSVVPSPDTQYF.

In its sample, this clone was seen once. The rearrangement joins TRBV30 to TRBJ1-5; D possibly corresponds to TRBD1 (6 bases). Germline values: CDR1 GTSNPN, CDR2 SVGIG (reference sequence). V was pared by 0 bases and J by 4 bases, with 19 bases between. CDR3 size: 17 residues. The CDR3 spells CAWSVRGYRELNQPQHF. The CDR3 DNA is TGTGCCTGGAGTGTCCGGGGATACAGGGAACTGAATCAGCCCCAGCATTTT.